These 24 T cell receptor beta chains were sequenced from one sample in a study of glioma-infiltrating T cells. The iRepertoire nested amplicon-rescue multiplex PCR amplified TCR alpha and beta CDR3s from RNA. From the multiplex PCR reads, TCRdb called clonotypes with MiXCR, one entry per CDR3 protein. The sample holds approximately 190,000 distinct CDR3 sequences, roughly a third seen once. The specimen sequenced was glioma tissue, nonneoplastic brain tissue, or PBMCs (not recorded which). These receptors originate from a human donor with low-grade glioma or glioblastoma, undergoing nonglioma brain surgery, or in good health (not recorded which).

V is TRBV29-1 and J is TRBJ2-3, with D possibly matching TRBD1 (6 bases). CDR3 length: 13 amino acids. The germline V gene has CDR1 SQVTM and CDR2 ANQGSEA. Trimming shortened V by 7 bases and J by 2 bases, and 13 bases separated the two germline ends. The CDR3 bases are TGCAGCGCGCGGCAGGGGAACACAGATACGCAGTATTTT. It yields the protein CSARQGNTDTQYF.

This clonotype showed up many times. The chain joins TRBV29-1 to TRBJ2-3; 10 bases fit TRBD1. CDR3 length: 15 amino acids. CDR1 is SQVTM, CDR2 ANQGSEA, per germline. The V segment lost 6 bases and the J segment 4 bases; nucleotides outside the gene matches: 10. The CDR3 here is CSVETGGNFPDTQYF. The CDR3 DNA sequence: TGCAGCGTGGAGACAGGGGGCAATTTTCCAGATACGCAGTATTTT.

At least ten counts were recorded for this clonotype. V is TRBV7-2 and J is TRBJ2-1, with TRBD2 identical over 8 bases. From germline, CDR1 is SGHTA and CDR2 FQGNSA. V was pared by 4 bases and J by 5 bases, with 13 bases of the junction left unmatched. CDR3 size: 17 residues. CDR3 nucleotide sequence: TGTGCCAGCAGCTCCAATAGGGGCGGGAGGAAGCACAATGAGCAGTTCTTC. Translation: CASSSNRGGRKHNEQFF.

This clonotype was recorded at least ten times. This sequence joins TRBV7-2 and TRBJ2-7; possible D gene TRBD2, 5 bases. V gave up 0 bases and J gave up 3 bases, with 6 bases separating them. The CDR3 is made up of 13 amino acids. The germline V gene has CDR1 SGHTA and CDR2 FQGNSA. CDR3 protein: CASSLAGVYEQYF. The CDR3 nucleotides read TGTGCCAGCAGCTTAGCGGGAGTCTACGAGCAGTACTTC.

In this sample, this clonotype turned up many times. The chain recombines TRBV18 with TRBJ1-6, with TRBD1 as a possible D gene (6 bases). This CDR3 contains 13 residues. V shed 5 bases and J shed 8 bases, with 10 bases lying between them. Germline CDR1 KGHSH, CDR2 LQKENI. The CDR3 region is CASSGEGDSPLHF. In nucleotides, the CDR3 is TGTGCCAGCTCAGGAGAGGGGGATTCACCCCTCCACTTT. Looking up the rest from reference TRBV18 and TRBJ1-6 gives the full variable domain: NAGVMQNPRHLVRRRGQEARLRCSPMKGHSHVYWYRQLPEEGLKFMVYLQKENIIDESGMPKERFSAEFPKEGPSILRIQQVVRGDSAAYFCASSGEGDSPLHFGNGTRLTVT.

Of note for this clonotype: A read error may be the cause here, since a much bigger clone is one base away. V usage is TRBV7-2 and J usage is TRBJ2-5, with 7 bases matching TRBD2. This CDR3 is 15 amino acids long. The V gene's germline CDR1 is SGHTA and CDR2 FQGNSA. Losses at the gene ends were 4 bases for V and 0 bases for J; bases not matched to a gene: 5. In nucleotides, the CDR3 is TGTGCCAGCAGCTCAGGAGCGGGGTACCAAGAGACCCAGTACTTC. It is translated as CASSSGAGYQETQYF. The full variable domain, with the rest looked up from reference TRBV7-2 and TRBJ2-5, is GAGVSQSPSNKVTEKGKDVELRCDPISGHTALYWYRQSLGQGLEFLIYFQGNSAPDKSGLPSDRFSAERTGGSVSTLTIQRTQQEDSAVYLCASSSGAGYQETQYFGPGTRLLVL.

This clonotype was seen a single time. A much larger clone is a single base away; this may be a read error. This chain connects TRBV12-3 or TRBV12-4 to TRBJ1-6; D remains ambiguous. The CDR3 spans 17 residues. The CDR3 loop is CASSLEAGGSYNSPPHF. The CDR3 nucleotides read TGTGCCAGCAGTTTAGAGGCCGGAGGCTCCTATAATTCACCCCCCCACTTT.

The chain carries TRBV18 and TRBJ2-3; no reliable D call. The germline gives CDR1 KGHSH, CDR2 LQKENI. Trimming stripped 4 bases from V and 3 bases from J, with 17 bases between. The CDR3 totals 16 residues. CDR3 DNA: TGTGCCAGCTCACAGAACGACCCCTCCTGGACAGATACGCAGTATTTT. As protein: CASSQNDPSWTDTQYF.

This clonotype was found once. The junction does not match germline at one end; this may be a read error. This chain uses TRBV28 with TRBJ2-5, with unresolved D. Germline V lookup: CDR1 MDHEN, CDR2 SYDVKM. The length of the CDR3 is 14 residues. CDR3 nucleotides: TGTGCGAGCAGCCCCCCCTGGACCCAAGAGACCCAGTACTTC. Protein sequence: CASSPPWTQETQYF.

In the case of this clonotype: This sequence may be a read error, since a much larger clone differs from it by one base. The rearrangement uses TRBV5-1 and TRBJ2-7; D unresolved. Looked up from germline, CDR1 is SGHRS and CDR2 is YFSETQ. The CDR3 totals 13 residues. The CDR3 is CTSSFGRSYEQYF. In nucleotides, the CDR3 is TGCACCAGCAGCTTCGGCAGATCCTACGAGCAGTACTTC.

On this clonotype: At one end the junction does not follow the germline gene, possibly because of a read error. This chain connects TRBV7-2 to TRBJ1-1; D gene ambiguous. The CDR3 covers 15 residues. CDR1 is SGHTA, CDR2 FQGNSA, per germline. CDR3 protein: CASILASTANTEAFF. The CDR3 DNA reads TGTGCCAGCATCTTAGCTAGTACAGCGAACACTGAAGCTTTCTTT.

This clonotype was recorded at least ten times. The chain couples TRBV20-1 to TRBJ1-2; a possible D gene is TRBD1 (6 bases). Germline V gene sequence: CDR1 DFQATT, CDR2 SNEGSKA (reference sequence). The CDR3 has 14 amino acids. Trimming stripped 5 bases from V and 1 base from J, with 14 bases between. CDR3 sequence reads: CSAATGTLNYGYTF. DNA for the CDR3: TGCAGTGCTGCCACCGGGACACTTAACTATGGCTACACCTTC.

In its sample, this clonotype was seen many times. The rearrangement joins TRBV28 to TRBJ2-5, with TRBD1 identical over 7 bases. This CDR3 is 15 amino acids long. After removal of 6 bases from V and 2 bases from J, the junction contained 9 bases not matched to a gene. CDR1 and CDR2 from the germline V gene are MDHEN and SYDVKM. CDR3 coding DNA: TGTGCCAGCAGGAACGACAGGGCTCCTCAAGAGACCCAGTACTTC. Amino acids: CASRNDRAPQETQYF.

This clonotype appeared a few times. J is TRBJ1-5 and V is TRBV19, with D perhaps TRBD1 (5 bases). Between the trimmed V and J ends, which lost 1 base and 2 bases, there was a span of 12 bases. The germline V gene has CDR1 LNHDA and CDR2 SQIVND (reference sequence). This CDR3 spans 16 amino acids. The chain's CDR3 is CASSIGTRGGNQPQHF. CDR3 nucleotide sequence: TGTGCCAGTAGTATAGGGACAAGGGGTGGCAATCAGCCCCAGCATTTT.

About this clonotype: This clone may be a read error of a much larger clone one base away. The rearrangement links TRBV2 to TRBJ1-3, with a tentative D call TRBD1 (6 bases). Per germline, CDR1 SNHLY and CDR2 FYNNEI. V dropped 7 bases and J dropped 2 bases, with 12 bases sitting between them. The CDR3 covers 14 residues. CDR3 nucleotide sequence: TGTGCCAGCATGGAGGGGGGCCCTGGAAACACCATATATTTT. Translating it yields CASMEGGPGNTIYF.

The sample holds a few counts of this clonotype. J is TRBJ2-7 and V is TRBV18; TRBD2 matches 14 bases. The J segment lost 3 bases and the V segment lost 6 bases, leaving 4 bases of the junction unmatched. The germline V gene encodes CDR1 KGHSH and CDR2 LQKENI. The length of the CDR3 is 15 residues. The CDR3 is CASSAGLAGVYEQYF. The CDR3 nucleotides read TGTGCCAGCTCGGCGGGACTAGCGGGAGTCTACGAGCAGTACTTC.

At least ten counts were recorded for this clonotype. The chain is built from TRBV18 and TRBJ1-1; TRBD1 aligns across 7 bases. The V gene's germline CDR1 is KGHSH and CDR2 LQKENI. The CDR3 is made up of 13 amino acids. The junction had 1 base not matched to a gene; V was cut back by 2 bases and J by 4 bases. The CDR3 loop is CASSPDRATEAFF. DNA of the CDR3: TGTGCCAGCTCACCAGACAGGGCCACTGAAGCTTTCTTT.

This clonotype was found many times. The CDR3 DNA reads TGTGCCAGCAGCTTAGGGCAGGGGAGGACTGAAGCTTTCTTT. Residues: CASSLGQGRTEAFF. The genes are TRBV7-3 and TRBJ1-1, with a weak D call TRBD1 (6 bases). There are 14 residues in the CDR3. Germline V gene sequence: CDR1 SGHTA, CDR2 FQGTGA. V lost 2 bases and J lost 5, with 12 bases in between.

This clonotype was observed many times. This chain connects TRBV7-7 to TRBJ2-3; D remains unclear. The germline CDR1 and CDR2 sequences are SSHAT and FNYEAQ (reference sequence). V shed 0 bases and J shed 4 bases, with 5 bases lying between them. The CDR3 totals 13 residues. The CDR3 loop reads CASSLAPPDTQYF. Here the CDR3 DNA reads TGTGCCAGCAGCTTAGCGCCCCCAGATACGCAGTATTTT.

This clonotype has ten or more counts. The CDR3 sequence is CASSLSWGARGDEQYF. DNA for the CDR3: TGTGCCAGCAGTTTATCGTGGGGAGCCCGCGGGGACGAGCAGTACTTC. The J gene is TRBJ2-7, the V gene TRBV27, with TRBD2 as a possible D gene (6 bases). V lost 0 bases and J lost 5, with 17 bases in between. Per germline, CDR1 MNHEY and CDR2 SMNVEV (reference sequence). This CDR3 has 16 amino acids.

In its sample, this clonotype was seen many times. The chain employs TRBV7-2 and TRBJ2-5; D is possibly TRBD1 (6 bases). The CDR3 is made up of 14 amino acids. Between the trimmed V and J ends, which lost 5 bases and 2 bases, there was a span of 12 bases. Germline CDR1 is SGHTA and CDR2 is FQGNSA. The CDR3 loop is CASSLNGQQETQYF. CDR3 in DNA: TGTGCCAGCAGCCTAAATGGACAGCAAGAGACCCAGTACTTC.

This clonotype has ten or more counts. The rearrangement uses TRBV3-1 and TRBJ1-6, with D hard to call. With 1 base removed from V and 8 bases from J, the gap between germline ends came to 3 bases. The germline V gene has CDR1 LGHDT and CDR2 YNNKEL (reference sequence). The CDR3 extends over 12 amino acids. In DNA form, the CDR3 reads TGTGCCAGCAGCCAAGTTGATTCACCCCTCCACTTT. This gives the protein CASSQVDSPLHF.

At least ten counts were recorded for this clonotype. The genes are TRBV27 and TRBJ2-7, with D tentatively TRBD1 (5 bases). The length of the CDR3 is 14 residues. Trimming stripped 3 bases from V and 3 bases from J, with 12 bases between. From germline, CDR1 is MNHEY and CDR2 SMNVEV (reference sequence). In nucleotides, the CDR3 is TGTGCCAGCAGTTTGGGGAAAGGGGACTACGAGCAGTACTTC. This translates into CASSLGKGDYEQYF.

Many counts were recorded for this clonotype. The V call is TRBV28, the J call TRBJ1-5; a possible D gene is TRBD1 (5 bases). This CDR3 is built from 15 residues. CDR1 is MDHEN and CDR2 is SYDVKM in the germline V gene. V was pared by 1 base and J by 10 bases, with 17 bases between. The CDR3 is CASSLSYGPGTPQHF. CDR3 nucleotides: TGTGCCAGCAGTTTATCTTACGGCCCCGGGACCCCCCAGCATTTT.